The clone carrying this T cell receptor beta chain was observed at least ten times. CDR1 and CDR2 from the germline V gene are LNHDA and SQIVND (reference sequence). The junction had 9 bases not matched to a gene; V was cut back by 5 bases and J by 3 bases. The CDR3 spans 15 residues. These data belong to a study of Graves' ophthalmopathy and Graves' hyperthyroidism. Other autoimmune disease, uncontrolled infection, pregnancy and lactation led to exclusion. Clinical symptoms, serum thyroxine, TRAb, thyroid ultrasound and orbital computed tomography formed the basis of diagnosis. RNA transcripts were the template, and TCR beta CDR3 regions were amplified from them. RT-PCR with HTBI primers came first, then second-round multiplex PCR. TCRdb recomputed calls from the multiplex PCR reads with MiXCR, one row per CDR3 protein. Counted here are approximately 700,000 distinct CDR3 sequences, 40% occurring once; the ten biggest clones make up approximately 43%.

V is TRBV19 and J is TRBJ1-1; 7 nucleotides match TRBD1. The sequencing input was peripheral blood. This clonotype originated in an adult man with Graves' ophthalmopathy. CDR3 sequence: CASSSRGTDYTEAFF. The CDR3 DNA is TGTGCCAGTAGTTCAAGGGGGACAGACTACACTGAAGCTTTCTTT.